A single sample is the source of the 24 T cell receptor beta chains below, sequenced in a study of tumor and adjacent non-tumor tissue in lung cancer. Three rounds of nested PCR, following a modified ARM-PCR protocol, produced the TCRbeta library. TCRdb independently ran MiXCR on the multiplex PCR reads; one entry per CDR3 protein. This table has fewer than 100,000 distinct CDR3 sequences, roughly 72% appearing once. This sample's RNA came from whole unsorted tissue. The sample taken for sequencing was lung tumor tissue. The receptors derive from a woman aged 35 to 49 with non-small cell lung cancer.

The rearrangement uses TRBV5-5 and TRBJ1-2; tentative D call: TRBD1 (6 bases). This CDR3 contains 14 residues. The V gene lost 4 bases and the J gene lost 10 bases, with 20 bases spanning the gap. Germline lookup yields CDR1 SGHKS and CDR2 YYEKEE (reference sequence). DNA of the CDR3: TGTGCCAGCAGCGCAACGACAGAGGGGGGTGTCTACACCTTC. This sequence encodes CASSATTEGGVYTF.

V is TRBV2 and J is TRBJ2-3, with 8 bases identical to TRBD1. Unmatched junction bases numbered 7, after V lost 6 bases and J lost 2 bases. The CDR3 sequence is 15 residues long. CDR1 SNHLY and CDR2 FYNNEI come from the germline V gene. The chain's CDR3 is CASRALRGPTDTQYF. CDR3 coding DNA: TGTGCCAGCAGAGCCCTCAGGGGGCCCACAGATACGCAGTATTTT.

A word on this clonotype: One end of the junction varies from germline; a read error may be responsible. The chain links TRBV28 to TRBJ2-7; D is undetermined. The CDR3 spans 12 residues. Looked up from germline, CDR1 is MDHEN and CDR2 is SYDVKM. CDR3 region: CVSNSRAYEQYF. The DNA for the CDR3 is TGTGTCAGCAACTCTCGGGCCTACGAGCAATATTTC.

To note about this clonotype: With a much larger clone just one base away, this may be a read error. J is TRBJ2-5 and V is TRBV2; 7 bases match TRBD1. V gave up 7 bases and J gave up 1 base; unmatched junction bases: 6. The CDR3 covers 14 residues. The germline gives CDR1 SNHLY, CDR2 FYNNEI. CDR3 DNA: TGTGCCAGCACCCCGACAGGGCTCCAAGAGACCCAGTACTTC. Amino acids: CASTPTGLQETQYF.

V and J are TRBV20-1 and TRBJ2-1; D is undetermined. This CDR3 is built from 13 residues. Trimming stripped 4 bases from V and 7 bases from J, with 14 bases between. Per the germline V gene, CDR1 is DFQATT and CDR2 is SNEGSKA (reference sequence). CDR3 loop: CSAITSPGNEQFF. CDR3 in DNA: TGCAGTGCTATAACCAGCCCCGGGAATGAGCAGTTCTTC.

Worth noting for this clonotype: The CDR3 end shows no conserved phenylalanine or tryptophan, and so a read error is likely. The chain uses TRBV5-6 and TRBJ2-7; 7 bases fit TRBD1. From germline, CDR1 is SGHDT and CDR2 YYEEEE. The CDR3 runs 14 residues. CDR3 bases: TGTGCCAACAGCTTGCAGGGGGACTCCTACGAGCAGTACTGC. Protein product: CANSLQGDSYEQYC.

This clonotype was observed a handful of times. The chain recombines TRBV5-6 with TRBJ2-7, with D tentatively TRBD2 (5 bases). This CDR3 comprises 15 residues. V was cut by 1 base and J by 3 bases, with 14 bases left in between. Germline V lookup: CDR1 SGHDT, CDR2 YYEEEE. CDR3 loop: CASSLTGLLNYEQYF. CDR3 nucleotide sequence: TGTGCCAGCAGCTTGACCGGACTCCTCAACTACGAGCAGTACTTC.

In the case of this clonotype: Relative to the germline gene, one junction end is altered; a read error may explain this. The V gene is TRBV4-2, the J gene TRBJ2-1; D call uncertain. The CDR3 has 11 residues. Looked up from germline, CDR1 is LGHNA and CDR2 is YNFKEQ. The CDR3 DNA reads TGCGCCAGCAGCCAGATGCTAGTGCAGTTCTTC. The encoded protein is CASSQMLVQFF.

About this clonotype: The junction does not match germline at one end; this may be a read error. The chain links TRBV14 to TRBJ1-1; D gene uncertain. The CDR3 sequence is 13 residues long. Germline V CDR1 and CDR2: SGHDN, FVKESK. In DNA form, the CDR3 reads TGTGCCAGCAGCCTTGCGTTGAACACTGAAACTTTCTTT. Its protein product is CASSLALNTETFF.

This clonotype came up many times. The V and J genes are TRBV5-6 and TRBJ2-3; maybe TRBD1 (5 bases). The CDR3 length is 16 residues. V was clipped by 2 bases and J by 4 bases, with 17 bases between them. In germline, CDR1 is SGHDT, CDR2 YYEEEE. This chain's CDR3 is CASSFDSQGRADTQYF. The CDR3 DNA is TGTGCCAGCAGCTTTGATTCTCAGGGTAGGGCAGATACGCAGTATTTT. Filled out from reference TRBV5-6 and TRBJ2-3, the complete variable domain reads DAGVTQSPTHLIKTRGQQVTLRCSPKSGHDTVSWYQQALGQGPQFIFQYYEEEERQRGNFPDRFSGHQFPNYSSELNVNALLLGDSALYLCASSFDSQGRADTQYFGPGTRLTVL.

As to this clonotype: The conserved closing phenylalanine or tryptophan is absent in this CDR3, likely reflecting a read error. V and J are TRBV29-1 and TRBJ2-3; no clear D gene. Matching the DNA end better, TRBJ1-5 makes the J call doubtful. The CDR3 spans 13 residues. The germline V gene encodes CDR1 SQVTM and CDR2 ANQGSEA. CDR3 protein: CSVSLSKRDTQHY. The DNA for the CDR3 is TGCAGCGTCTCCCTCTCTAAAAGGGATACGCAGCATTAT.

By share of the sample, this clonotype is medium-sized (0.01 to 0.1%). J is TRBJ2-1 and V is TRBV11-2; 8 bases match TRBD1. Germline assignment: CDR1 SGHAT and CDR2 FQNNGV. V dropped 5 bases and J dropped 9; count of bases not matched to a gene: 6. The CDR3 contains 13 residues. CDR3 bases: TGTGCCAGCAGCACGACAGGGGTTATTGAGCAGTTCTTC. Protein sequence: CASSTTGVIEQFF.

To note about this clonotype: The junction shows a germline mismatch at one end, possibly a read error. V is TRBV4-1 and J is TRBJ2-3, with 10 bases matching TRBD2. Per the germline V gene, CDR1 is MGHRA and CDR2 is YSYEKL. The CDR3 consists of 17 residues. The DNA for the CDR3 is TGCACCAGCAGCCAAGACAAGGCTAGCGGGAGCTCGGATACGCAGTATTTT. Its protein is CTSSQDKASGSSDTQYF.

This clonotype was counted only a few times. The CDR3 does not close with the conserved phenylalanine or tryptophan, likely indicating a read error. The CDR3 loop reads CSGRAYNEQFY. CDR3 sequence (DNA): TGCAGCGGGAGGGCATACAATGAGCAGTTCTAC. The gene calls are TRBV29-1 and TRBJ2-1; TRBD2 is a possible D gene (6 bases). Trimming removed 7 bases from V and 4 bases from J, with 8 bases in between. Germline CDR1 SQVTM, CDR2 ANQGSEA. The CDR3 sequence is 11 residues long.

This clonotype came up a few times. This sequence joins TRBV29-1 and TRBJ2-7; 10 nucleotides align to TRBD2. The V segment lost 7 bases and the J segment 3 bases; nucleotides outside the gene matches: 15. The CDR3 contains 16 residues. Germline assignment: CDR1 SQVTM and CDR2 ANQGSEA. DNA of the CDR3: TGCAGCGCCACCCGCACTAGCGGGAAGAGAGACTACGAGCAGTACTTC. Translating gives CSATRTSGKRDYEQYF.

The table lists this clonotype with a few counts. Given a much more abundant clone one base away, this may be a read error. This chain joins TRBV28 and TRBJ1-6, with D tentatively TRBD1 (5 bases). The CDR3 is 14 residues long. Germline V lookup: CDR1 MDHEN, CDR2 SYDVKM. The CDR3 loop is CASSGGIRNSSLHF. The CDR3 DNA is TGTGCCAGCAGCGGGGGGATCCGGAATTCATCCCTCCACTTT.

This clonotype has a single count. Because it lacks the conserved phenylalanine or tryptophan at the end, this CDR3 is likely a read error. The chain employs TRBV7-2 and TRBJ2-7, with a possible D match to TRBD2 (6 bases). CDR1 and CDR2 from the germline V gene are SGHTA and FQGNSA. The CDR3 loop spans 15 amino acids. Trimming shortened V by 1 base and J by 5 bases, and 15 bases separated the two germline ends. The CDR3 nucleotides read TGTGCCAGCAGCTTAGGGTACCAGGAGGGCAACGAGCAGTACTCC. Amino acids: CASSLGYQEGNEQYS.

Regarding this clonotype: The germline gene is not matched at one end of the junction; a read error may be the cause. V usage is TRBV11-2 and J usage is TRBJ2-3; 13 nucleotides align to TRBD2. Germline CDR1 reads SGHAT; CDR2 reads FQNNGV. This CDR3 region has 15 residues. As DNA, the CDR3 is TGTGCCAGCAACTCACTAGCGGGGGGGACAGATACGCCGCATTTT. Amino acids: CASNSLAGGTDTPHF.

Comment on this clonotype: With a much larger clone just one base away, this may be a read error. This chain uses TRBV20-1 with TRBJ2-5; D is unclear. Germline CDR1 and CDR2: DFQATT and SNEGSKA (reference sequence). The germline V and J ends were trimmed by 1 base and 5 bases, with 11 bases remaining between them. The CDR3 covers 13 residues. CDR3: CSARGAYRETQYF. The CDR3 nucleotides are TGCAGTGCTAGAGGTGCGTATCGGGAGACCCAGTACTTC.

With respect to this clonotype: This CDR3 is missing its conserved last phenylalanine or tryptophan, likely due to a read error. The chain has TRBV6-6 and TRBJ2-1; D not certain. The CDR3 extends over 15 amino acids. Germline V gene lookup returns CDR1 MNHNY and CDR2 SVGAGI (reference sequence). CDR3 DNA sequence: TGTCCCAGCAGTTACTTGGGTAGACAAAGCAATGAGCAGTTCTTA. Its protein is CPSSYLGRQSNEQFL.

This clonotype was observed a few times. The CDR3 is CASSTIPLAIQYF. The DNA of the CDR3 is TGTGCCAGCAGCACAATTCCCCTTGCCATTCAGTACTTC. The chain combines TRBV28 with TRBJ2-4; unclear D gene. The germline CDR1 and CDR2 sequences are MDHEN and SYDVKM. Between the trimmed V and J ends, which lost 6 bases and 9 bases, there was a span of 15 bases. This CDR3 is built from 13 residues.

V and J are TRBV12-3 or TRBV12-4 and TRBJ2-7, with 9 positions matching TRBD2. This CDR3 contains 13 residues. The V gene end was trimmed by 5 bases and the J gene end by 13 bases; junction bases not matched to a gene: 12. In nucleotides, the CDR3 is TGTGCCAGCAGTATGCTTAGCGGGGGTGCAAGCTACTTC. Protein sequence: CASSMLSGGASYF.

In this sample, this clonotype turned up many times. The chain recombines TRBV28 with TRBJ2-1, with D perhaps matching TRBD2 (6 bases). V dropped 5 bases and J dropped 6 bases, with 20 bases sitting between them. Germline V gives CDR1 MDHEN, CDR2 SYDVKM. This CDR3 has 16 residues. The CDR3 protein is CASSLPAASALNEQFF. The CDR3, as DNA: TGTGCCAGCAGTCTCCCGGCGGCTAGCGCCCTCAATGAGCAGTTCTTC.

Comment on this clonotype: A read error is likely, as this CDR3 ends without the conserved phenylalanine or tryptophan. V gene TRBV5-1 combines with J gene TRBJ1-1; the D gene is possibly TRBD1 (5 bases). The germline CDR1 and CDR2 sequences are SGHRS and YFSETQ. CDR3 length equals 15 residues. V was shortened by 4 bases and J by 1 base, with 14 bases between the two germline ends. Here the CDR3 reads CASSPGDLPNTEAFL. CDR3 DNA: TGCGCCAGCAGCCCGGGGGACCTGCCGAACACTGAAGCTTTCTTA.